The rows below give T cell receptor beta chains drawn from one sample of a study of T-cell reconstitution after alpha-beta-depleted transplantation in children. Via MiXCR, TCRdb re-called the PCR reads, giving one row per CDR3 protein. Altogether about 590,000 distinct CDR3 sequences are present, 10% to 15% being singletons, with the ten largest covering about 2.2%. The specimen was PBMCs, mostly from graft donor cells, collected 360 days after TCRalphabeta/CD19-depleted stem cell transplant. These receptors all come from a male patient aged 10-17 years who had a stem cell transplant for acute myeloid leukemia, so the T cells may come from the graft donor. Each CDR3 is given with its conserved first and last residue. The D gene is left open where the match is weak. Some rows mark clone size as missing; the rest say once, few, many or name a class of expanded clone.

clone_size,j_call,d_call,v_call,cdr3_nt,cdr3_aa
-,TRBJ2-2,-,TRBV6-2/TRBV6-3,TGTGCCAGCAGCCGCTCCGACTGGAGGAATTTTAACCGGGAGCTGTTTTTT,CASSRSDWRNFNRELFF
many,TRBJ2-2,-,TRBV20-1,TGCAGTGCTAGAGGGTGGCGGTCGAACACCGGGGAGCTGTTTTTT,CSARGWRSNTGELFF
few,TRBJ1-1,-,TRBV28,TGTGCCAGCAGTCCGCACCTCGACAGTCCCTCCAACACTGAAGCTTTCTTT,CASSPHLDSPSNTEAFF
-,TRBJ2-5,-,TRBV20-1,TGCAGTTCCCTTTCTCGGGGAGGCCAAGAGACCCAGTACTTC,CSSLSRGGQETQYF
-,TRBJ2-7,-,TRBV5-1,TGCGCCAGCAGCTTGGGAACGGGAGTAAATCTACGAGAGCAGTACTTC,CASSLGTGVNLREQYF
-,TRBJ2-2,TRBD2,TRBV7-2,TGTGCCAGCAGCTTCAAACTAGCTCAAGGCGGGAGAACCGGGGAGCTGTTTTTT,CASSFKLAQGGRTGELFF
many,TRBJ2-4,-,TRBV28,TGTGCCAGCAGTCCTCAGGGTCGCTGGATTCAGTACTTC,CASSPQGRWIQYF
many,TRBJ2-4,-,TRBV20-1,TGCAGTGCTCCGAATGTCCTAGCCAAAAACATTCAGTACTTC,CSAPNVLAKNIQYF
-,TRBJ2-7,-,TRBV12-3/TRBV12-4,TGTGCCAGCACTCCTACAGGGAGTCTCTCCTACGAGCAGTACTTC,CASTPTGSLSYEQYF
-,TRBJ2-3,-,TRBV5-1,TGCGCCAGCAGCATTAACACAGATACGCAGTATTTT,CASSINTDTQYF
many,TRBJ2-1,TRBD2,TRBV7-2,TGTGCCAGCAGGCCCGGGACTAGTTACAATGAGCAGTTCTTC,CASRPGTSYNEQFF
-,TRBJ2-5,-,TRBV6-1,TGTGCCAGCAGCCGCCCCTCCGTGGGCAGGCAGACCCAGTACTTC,CASSRPSVGRQTQYF
-,TRBJ2-1,TRBD2,TRBV20-1,TGCAGTGCTAGCTTACGCCTAGCGGGGAGTGAAGAGGATCAGTTCTTC,CSASLRLAGSEEDQFF
few,TRBJ1-2,TRBD1,TRBV29-1,TGCAGCGTTGAAATAAGCAGGGGGCTCCCGATCTATGGCTACACCTTC,CSVEISRGLPIYGYTF
-,TRBJ2-7,TRBD2,TRBV7-9,TGTGCCAGCAGCTTTATAGCGGGAGACGAGCAGTACTTC,CASSFIAGDEQYF
few,TRBJ2-1,-,TRBV11-3,TGTGCCAGCAGCTCCCGTTCGGCGGGTACCTACAATGAGCAGTTCTTC,CASSSRSAGTYNEQFF
-,TRBJ1-1,-,TRBV10-2,TGCGCCGGGAGGGGGGCTAAGGGACCTAACACTGAAGCTTTCTTT,CAGRGAKGPNTEAFF
many,TRBJ2-1,TRBD2,TRBV4-3,TGCGCCAGCAGCCAAGAAGAGACTAGCGGAACCTACAATGAGCAGTTCTTC,CASSQEETSGTYNEQFF
-,TRBJ2-7,-,TRBV7-9,TGTGCCAGCAGCTTAATCCCTCACGAGCAGTACTTC,CASSLIPHEQYF
-,TRBJ2-7,TRBD1,TRBV14,TGTGCCAGCAGCCCTACAGGGGTGAAGTACTACGAGCAGTACTTC,CASSPTGVKYYEQYF
few,TRBJ2-3,TRBD2,TRBV7-3,TGTGCCAGCAGCCTCCGGGGAGGGCCGACAGATACGCAGTATTTT,CASSLRGGPTDTQYF
-,TRBJ2-3,TRBD1,TRBV27,TGTGCCAGCAGTTTTAGAACAGGGGGAGTGAGAGATACGCAGTATTTT,CASSFRTGGVRDTQYF
many,TRBJ1-2,-,TRBV5-1,TGCGCCAGCAGCTTGACAGGCGAAGCTAACTATGGCTACACCTTC,CASSLTGEANYGYTF
few,TRBJ2-5,TRBD2,TRBV7-2,TGTGCCAGCAGCTTTCGGGCGGGAGGAAGGGCTGGAGAGACCCAGTACTTC,CASSFRAGGRAGETQYF
-,TRBJ2-3,TRBD2,TRBV20-1,TGCTGTGCTAGAGCTCGACGGCTAGCGGACACAGATACGCAGTATTTT,CCARARRLADTDTQYF
many,TRBJ1-1,-,TRBV4-2,TGTGCCAGCAGCCAAAAAGAGGGTGACACTGAAGCTTTCTTT,CASSQKEGDTEAFF
-,TRBJ2-1,TRBD2,TRBV10-3,TGTGCCATCGAACGTAGCGGGAGAATGAATGAGCAGTTCTTC,CAIERSGRMNEQFF
-,TRBJ2-7,-,TRBV20-1,TGCAGTGCGGAAGGACTGGGAATCTCCTACGAGCAGTACTTC,CSAEGLGISYEQYF
-,TRBJ2-3,TRBD1,TRBV20-1,TGCAGTGCTGCTACAGGGGGCGAATGGACAGATACGCAGTATTTT,CSAATGGEWTDTQYF
many,TRBJ2-7,-,TRBV5-5,TGTGCCAGCAGCCTAACCGGGCCCTCCTACGAGCAGTACTTC,CASSLTGPSYEQYF
few,TRBJ2-1,TRBD1,TRBV29-1,TGCAGCGTTGGGGGACAGATCTACAATGAGCAGTTCTTC,CSVGGQIYNEQFF
many,TRBJ1-1,-,TRBV27,TGTGCCAGCAGTTTTAGGGGTAATGGTGAAGCTTTCTTT,CASSFRGNGEAFF
-,TRBJ2-2,TRBD2,TRBV30,TGTGCTCTACTAGCGGGAGGGGCCGGGGAGCTGTTTTTT,CALLAGGAGELFF
few,TRBJ2-3,-,TRBV5-1,TGCGCCAGCAGCCTTTCGAGTTTCGGTACAGATACGCAGTATTTT,CASSLSSFGTDTQYF
few,TRBJ2-1,-,TRBV11-3,TGTGCCAGCAGCTTAGGCCACTTCAATGAGCAGTTCTTC,CASSLGHFNEQFF
-,TRBJ2-1,TRBD2,TRBV28,TGTGCCAGCAGTTCTCCTAGCGGAGGGGACAATGAGCAGTTCTTC,CASSSPSGGDNEQFF
few,TRBJ2-1,-,TRBV5-1,TGCGCCAGCAGCTTAACAGCGGGCCTTTACAATGAGCAGTTCTTC,CASSLTAGLYNEQFF
once,TRBJ2-7,-,TRBV7-2,TGTGCCAGCAGTCGAGACCCTCCCGGCTACGAGCAGTACTTC,CASSRDPPGYEQYF
few,TRBJ2-1,TRBD1,TRBV7-9,TGTGCCAGCAGCCCGACAGGGTCCCCCTACAATGAGCAGTTCTTC,CASSPTGSPYNEQFF
-,TRBJ1-2,-,TRBV6-6,TGTGCCAGCAAGGGCGGTACTAACTATGGCTACACCTTC,CASKGGTNYGYTF
-,TRBJ2-5,-,TRBV6-5,TGTGCCAGCGGTTTAAAGACCCAGTACTTC,CASGLKTQYF
-,TRBJ2-6,-,TRBV29-1,TGCAGCGTTGTAGGTCAGCCCCAGGATGGGGCCAACGTCCTGACTTTC,CSVVGQPQDGANVLTF
many,TRBJ2-4,TRBD1,TRBV29-1,TGCAGCGCTCTGACCGACAGGGACATTCAGTACTTC,CSALTDRDIQYF
once,TRBJ2-1,TRBD2,TRBV9,TGTGCCAGCAGCGTAGACCCAGCGGGACCCTTTGGTAACAATGAGCAGTTCTTC,CASSVDPAGPFGNNEQFF
many,TRBJ2-1,-,TRBV29-1,TGCAGCGCCGCGGGCCGTTCCTACAATGAGCAGTTCTTC,CSAAGRSYNEQFF
few,TRBJ1-2,-,TRBV7-9,TGTGCCAGCACCGAAACGGGCGTTTCCTATGGCTACACCTTC,CASTETGVSYGYTF